This TCR beta chain stems from a study of shared clonotypes between healthy human individuals. Study observations and caveats: It was only blood that was sampled, and tissue repertoires likely differ.

The V gene's germline CDR1 is LNHNV and CDR2 YYDKDF (reference sequence). The CDR3 length is 14 residues. The V gene end was trimmed by 4 bases and the J gene end by 5 bases; junction bases not matched to a gene: 6. Produced via immunoSEQ multiplex PCR; TCRdb's table is partial and in-frame only. The table includes 950,000 to 1,100,000 clones, more than 60% detected once. On this clone: Antigen unknown.

The gene calls are TRBV15 and TRBJ2-5; 8 bases line up with TRBD1. Input material: memory CD4+ T cells sorted from blood. Subset defined: CD45RA-negative fraction. The receptor was derived from a man aged 18 to 29 in good health. The CDR3: CATSTDRVGETQYF. The DNA of the CDR3 is TGTGCCACCAGCACGGACAGGGTAGGGGAGACCCAGTACTTC.